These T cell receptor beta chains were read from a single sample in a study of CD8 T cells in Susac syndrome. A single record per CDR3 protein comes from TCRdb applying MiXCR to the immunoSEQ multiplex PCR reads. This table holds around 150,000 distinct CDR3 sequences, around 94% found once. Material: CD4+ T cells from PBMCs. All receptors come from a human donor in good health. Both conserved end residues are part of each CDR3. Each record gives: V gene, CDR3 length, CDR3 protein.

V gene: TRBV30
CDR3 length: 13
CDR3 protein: CAWRGKGNQPQHF

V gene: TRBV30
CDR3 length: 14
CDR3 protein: CAWTSGGPLEKLFF

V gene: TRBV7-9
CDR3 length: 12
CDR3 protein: CASSPPGNEQFF

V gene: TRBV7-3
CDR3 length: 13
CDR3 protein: CASSREGTGQQYF

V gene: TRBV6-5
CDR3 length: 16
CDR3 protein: CASSYGPSGGADTQYF

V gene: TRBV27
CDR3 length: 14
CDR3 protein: CASSQFPPGAPEFF

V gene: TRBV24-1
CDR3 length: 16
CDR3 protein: CATSEPRGNGANVLTF

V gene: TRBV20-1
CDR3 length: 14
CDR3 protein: CSARPGTVNYGYTF

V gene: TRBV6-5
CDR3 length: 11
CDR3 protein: CASNRGNEQFF

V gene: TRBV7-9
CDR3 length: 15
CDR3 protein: CASRPRQASGNEQYF

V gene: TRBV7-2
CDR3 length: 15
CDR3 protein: CASSFTFPSTDTQYF

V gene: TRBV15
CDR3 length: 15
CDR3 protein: CATSRVRTGNQPQHF

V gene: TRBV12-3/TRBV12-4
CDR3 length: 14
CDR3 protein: CASSLPGRAYEQYF

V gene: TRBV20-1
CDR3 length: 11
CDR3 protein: CSASHGDTQYF

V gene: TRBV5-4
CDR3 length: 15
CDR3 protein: CASSYGTGTYNEQFF

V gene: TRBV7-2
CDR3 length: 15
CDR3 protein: CASSPVDRGNQPQHF

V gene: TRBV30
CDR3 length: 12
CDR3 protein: CAWSLGSDEQYF

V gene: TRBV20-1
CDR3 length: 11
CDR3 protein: CSASLNTEAFF

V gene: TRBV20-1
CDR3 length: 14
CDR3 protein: CSATTSGGYNEQFF

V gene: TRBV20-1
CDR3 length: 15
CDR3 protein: CSADPGRRIDNEQFF

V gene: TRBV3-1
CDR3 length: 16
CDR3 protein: CASSQDVALLGDTQYF

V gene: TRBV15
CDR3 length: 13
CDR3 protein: CATRKSSYNEQFF

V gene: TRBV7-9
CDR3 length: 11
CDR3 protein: CASAQNTEAFF

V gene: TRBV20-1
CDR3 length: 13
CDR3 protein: CSANGGAYYEQYF

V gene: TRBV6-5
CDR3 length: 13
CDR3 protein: CASRQTVNYGYTF

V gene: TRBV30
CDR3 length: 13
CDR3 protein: CAWRSSGGTEAFF

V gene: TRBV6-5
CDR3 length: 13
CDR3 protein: CASRPGQGYGQYF

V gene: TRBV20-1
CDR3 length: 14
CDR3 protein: CSASSGTVSQPQHF

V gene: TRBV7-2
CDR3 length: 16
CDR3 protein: CASSLARDRGLKGYTF

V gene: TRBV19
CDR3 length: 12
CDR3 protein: CASTARGSPQFF

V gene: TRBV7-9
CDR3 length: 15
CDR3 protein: CASSSQDRGLDGYTF

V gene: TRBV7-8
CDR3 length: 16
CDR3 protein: CASSLQAGGIGSPLHF

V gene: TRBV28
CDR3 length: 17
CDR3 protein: CASRIGSKGVRTDTQYF

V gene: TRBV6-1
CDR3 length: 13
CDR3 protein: CASSEAHGYEQYF

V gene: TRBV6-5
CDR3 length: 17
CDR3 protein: CASSLPNRGRANYGYTF

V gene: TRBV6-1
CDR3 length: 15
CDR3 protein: CASSEYPQGTDTQYF

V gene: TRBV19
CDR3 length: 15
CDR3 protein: CASISSDYSNQPQHF

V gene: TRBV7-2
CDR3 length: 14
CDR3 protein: CASSQDNGPYEQYF

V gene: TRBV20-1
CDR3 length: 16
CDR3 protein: CSARVSGSDGNQPQHF